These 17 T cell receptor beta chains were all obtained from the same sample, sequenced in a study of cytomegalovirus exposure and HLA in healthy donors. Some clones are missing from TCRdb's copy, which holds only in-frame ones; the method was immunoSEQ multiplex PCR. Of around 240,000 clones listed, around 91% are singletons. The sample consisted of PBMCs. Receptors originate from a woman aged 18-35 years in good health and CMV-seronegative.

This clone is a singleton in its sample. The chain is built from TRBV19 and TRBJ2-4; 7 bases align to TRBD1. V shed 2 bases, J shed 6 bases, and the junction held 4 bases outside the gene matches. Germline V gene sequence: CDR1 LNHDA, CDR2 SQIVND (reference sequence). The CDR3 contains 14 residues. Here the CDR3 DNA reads TGTGCCAGTAGTATAAAGGGGGCATTAAACATTCAGTACTTC. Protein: CASSIKGALNIQYF.

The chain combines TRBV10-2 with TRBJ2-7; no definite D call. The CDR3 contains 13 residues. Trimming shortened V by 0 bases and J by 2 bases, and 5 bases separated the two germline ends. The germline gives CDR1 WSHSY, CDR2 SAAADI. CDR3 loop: CASSESPAYEQYF. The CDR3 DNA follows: TGCGCCAGCAGTGAGTCCCCAGCCTACGAGCAGTACTTC.

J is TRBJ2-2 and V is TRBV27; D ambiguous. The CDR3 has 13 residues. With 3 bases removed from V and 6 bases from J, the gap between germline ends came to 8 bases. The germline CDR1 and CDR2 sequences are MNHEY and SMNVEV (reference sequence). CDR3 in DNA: TGTGCCAGCAGTTTGTATAATGCCGGGGAGCTGTTTTTT. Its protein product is CASSLYNAGELFF.

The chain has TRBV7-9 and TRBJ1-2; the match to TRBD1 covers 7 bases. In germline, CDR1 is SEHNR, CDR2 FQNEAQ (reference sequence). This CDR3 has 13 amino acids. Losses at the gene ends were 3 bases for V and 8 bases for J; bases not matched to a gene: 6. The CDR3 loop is CASSFQRQGGYTF. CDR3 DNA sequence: TGTGCCAGCAGCTTCCAGAGACAGGGCGGCTACACCTTC.

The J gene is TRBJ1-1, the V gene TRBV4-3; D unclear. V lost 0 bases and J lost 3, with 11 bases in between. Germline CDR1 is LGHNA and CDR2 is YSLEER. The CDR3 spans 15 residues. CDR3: CASSQDSAGDTEAFF. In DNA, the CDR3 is TGCGCCAGCAGCCAAGATTCCGCAGGCGACACTGAAGCTTTCTTT.

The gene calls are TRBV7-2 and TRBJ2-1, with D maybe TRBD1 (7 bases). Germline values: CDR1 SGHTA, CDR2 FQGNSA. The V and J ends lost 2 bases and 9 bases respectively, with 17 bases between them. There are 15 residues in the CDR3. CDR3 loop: CASSLQGGTFIEQFF. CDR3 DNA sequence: TGTGCCAGCAGCTTACAGGGGGGCACCTTCATTGAGCAGTTCTTC.

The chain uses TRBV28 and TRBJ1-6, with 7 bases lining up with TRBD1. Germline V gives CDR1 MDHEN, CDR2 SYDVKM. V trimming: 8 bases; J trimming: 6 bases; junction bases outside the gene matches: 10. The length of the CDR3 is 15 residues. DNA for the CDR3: TGTGCCAGCGGCTCCGGGACAGCTTCTAATTCACCCCTCCACTTT. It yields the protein CASGSGTASNSPLHF.

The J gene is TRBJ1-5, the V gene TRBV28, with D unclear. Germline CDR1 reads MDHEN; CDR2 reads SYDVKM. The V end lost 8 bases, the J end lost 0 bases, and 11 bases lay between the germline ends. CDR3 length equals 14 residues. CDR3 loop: CASQAYNSNQPQHF. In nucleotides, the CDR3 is TGTGCCAGCCAGGCATACAATAGCAATCAGCCCCAGCATTTT.

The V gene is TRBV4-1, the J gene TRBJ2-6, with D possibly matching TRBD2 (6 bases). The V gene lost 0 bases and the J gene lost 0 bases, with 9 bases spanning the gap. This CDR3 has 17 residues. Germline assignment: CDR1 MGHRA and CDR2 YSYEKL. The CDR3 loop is CASSQDSGLSGANVLTF. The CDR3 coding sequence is TGCGCCAGCAGCCAAGATAGCGGACTCTCTGGGGCCAACGTCCTGACTTTC.

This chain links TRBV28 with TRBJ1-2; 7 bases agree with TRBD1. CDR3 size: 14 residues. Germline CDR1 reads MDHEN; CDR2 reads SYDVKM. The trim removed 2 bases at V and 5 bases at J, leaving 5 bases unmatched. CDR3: CASSLGGTVYGYTF. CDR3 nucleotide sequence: TGTGCCAGCAGTTTAGGGGGGACAGTTTATGGCTACACCTTC.

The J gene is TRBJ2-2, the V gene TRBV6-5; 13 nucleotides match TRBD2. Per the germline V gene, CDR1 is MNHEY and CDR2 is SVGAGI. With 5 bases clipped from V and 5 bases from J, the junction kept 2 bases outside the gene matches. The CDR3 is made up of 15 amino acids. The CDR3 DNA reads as TGTGCCAGCAGTCCGGGACTAGCGGGAACCGGGGAGCTGTTTTTT. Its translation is CASSPGLAGTGELFF.

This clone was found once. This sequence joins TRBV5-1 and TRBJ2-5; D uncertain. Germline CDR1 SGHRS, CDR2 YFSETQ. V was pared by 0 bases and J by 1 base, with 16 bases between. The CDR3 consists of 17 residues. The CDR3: CASSLAPTVVSQETQYF. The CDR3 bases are TGCGCCAGCAGCTTGGCCCCAACTGTCGTGAGCCAAGAGACCCAGTACTTC.

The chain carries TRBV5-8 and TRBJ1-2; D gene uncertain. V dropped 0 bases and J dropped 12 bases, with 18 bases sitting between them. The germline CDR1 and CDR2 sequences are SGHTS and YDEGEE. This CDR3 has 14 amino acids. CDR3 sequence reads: CASSLGAGQRIHTF. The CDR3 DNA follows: TGTGCCAGCAGCTTGGGGGCGGGTCAGAGAATCCACACCTTC.

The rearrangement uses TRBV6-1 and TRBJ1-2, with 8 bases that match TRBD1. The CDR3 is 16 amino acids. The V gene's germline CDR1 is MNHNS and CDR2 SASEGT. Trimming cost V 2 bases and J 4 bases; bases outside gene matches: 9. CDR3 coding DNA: TGTGCCAGCAGTGAATCGACTTGGACAGGGACCTATGGCTACACCTTC. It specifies CASSESTWTGTYGYTF.

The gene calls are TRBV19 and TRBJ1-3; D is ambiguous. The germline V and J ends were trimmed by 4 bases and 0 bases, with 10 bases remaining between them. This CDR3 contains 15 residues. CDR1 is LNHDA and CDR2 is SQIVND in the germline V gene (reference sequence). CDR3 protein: CASSRRISSGNTIYF. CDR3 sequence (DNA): TGTGCCAGTAGTAGGAGAATAAGCTCTGGAAACACCATATATTTT.

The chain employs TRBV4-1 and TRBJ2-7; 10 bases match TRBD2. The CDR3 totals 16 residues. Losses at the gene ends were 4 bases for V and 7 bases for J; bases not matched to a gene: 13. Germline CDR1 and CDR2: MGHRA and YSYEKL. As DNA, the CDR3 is TGCGCCAGCAGCCCTGGCGGGCTAGCGGGGGTTAGGGAGCAGTACTTC. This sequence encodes CASSPGGLAGVREQYF.

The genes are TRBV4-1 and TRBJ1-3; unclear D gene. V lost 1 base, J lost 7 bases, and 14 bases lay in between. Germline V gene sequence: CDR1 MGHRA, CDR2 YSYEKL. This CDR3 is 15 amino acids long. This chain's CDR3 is CASSQVEDLANTIYF. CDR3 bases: TGCGCCAGCAGCCAAGTCGAGGATTTGGCGAACACCATATATTTT.